The 4 T cell receptor beta chains reported below all come from one sample, sequenced in a study of post-analysis software for immune sequencing data. Broader study findings: Comparison of patients with controls showed a handful of TRBV segments more frequent in patients, TRBV5-6, TRBV5-1 and TRBV20-1 among them.

Built from TCR beta cDNA, the libraries had unique molecular identifiers in them. One entry per CDR3 protein, called by TCRdb with MiXCR from the PCR reads. The data contain a few hundred thousand distinct CDR3 sequences, 35% to 40% of them seen just once; the ten biggest clones take up under 5%. These TCRs' antigens remain unknown. Sequencing input: blood. These receptors all stem from a girl aged 10 to 17 with multiple sclerosis.

This clonotype was found once. A much larger clone differs by one base, so this may be a read error. V gene TRBV20-1 combines with J gene TRBJ1-4; D is possibly TRBD1 (5 bases). The CDR3 runs to 12 residues. The germline gives CDR1 DFQATT, CDR2 SNEGSKA (reference sequence). The CDR3 DNA sequence: TGCAGTGCTAGAGGACAGTTTGAAAAACGGTTTTTT. Protein product: CSARGQFEKRFF.

With regard to this clonotype: A much larger clone lies a single base off, so this may be a read error. The V call is TRBV5-1, the J call TRBJ2-5, with D perhaps TRBD1 (5 bases). Trimming left V 4 bases short and J 11 bases short, with 18 bases between. The CDR3 length is 13 residues. Germline V lookup: CDR1 SGHRS, CDR2 YFSETQ. CDR3 in amino acids: CASSPPQGNEQYF. CDR3 in DNA: TGCGCCAGCAGCCCCCCCCAGGGCAATGAGCAGTACTTC.

This clonotype was counted many times. J is TRBJ1-1 and V is TRBV29-1, with 7 bases fitting TRBD1. Germline CDR1 is SQVTM and CDR2 is ANQGSEA. Trimming removed 7 bases from V and 1 base from J; junction bases left unmatched: 6. This CDR3 contains 13 residues. CDR3 region: CSGSGTANTEAFF. For the CDR3, the DNA is TGCAGCGGATCCGGGACAGCGAACACTGAAGCTTTCTTT. The full variable domain, its missing parts supplied by reference TRBV29-1 and TRBJ1-1, is SAVISQKPSRDICQRGTSLTIQCQVDSQVTMMFWYRQQPGQSLTLIATANQGSEATYESGFVIDKFPISRPNLTFSTLTVSNMSPEDSSIYLCSGSGTANTEAFFGQGTRLTVV.

This clonotype was recorded at least ten times. In DNA, the CDR3 is TGTGCCAGCAGTGAACAATCCGGGACAGGGGGCTTCCATGGCTACACCTTC. Protein product: CASSEQSGTGGFHGYTF. The genes are TRBV25-1 and TRBJ1-2, with TRBD1 identical over 12 bases. Germline CDR1 and CDR2: MGHDK and SYGVNS. The CDR3 has 17 residues. The V segment lost 2 bases and the J segment 6 bases; nucleotides outside the gene matches: 10.